This T cell receptor beta chain was retrieved from a study of early T cells in non-severe SARS-CoV-2 infection. Regarding the study as a whole: CD4 and private specificities were missed by VDJdb matching, which favored anti-spike CD8 responses.

From the 5' RACE reads, TCRdb called clonotypes with MiXCR, one entry per CDR3 protein. There are roughly 51,000 distinct CDR3 sequences in the sample; 5.5% to 8% occur only once, and approximately 2.8% lies in the top ten. Germline CDR1 reads LNHDA; CDR2 reads SQIVND (reference sequence). Trimming removed 7 bases from V and 1 base from J; junction bases left unmatched: 3. CDR3 length equals 15 residues. This clonotype was observed at least ten times. What it recognizes is unknown. The chain has TRBV19 and TRBJ2-2, with 10 bases lining up with TRBD1. This clonotype was sampled from an adult who was a healthcare worker with PCR-confirmed SARS-CoV-2 infection or an uninfected control (not recorded which). The starting material was whole blood, obtained at baseline. CDR3 in amino acids: CASKGTGVNTGELFF. As DNA, the CDR3 is TGTGCCAGTAAGGGGACAGGGGTGAACACCGGGGAGCTGTTTTTT.